This T cell receptor (beta chain) was obtained from a study of CXCR3-negative and CXCR3-positive naive CD8 T cells. The study, taken as a whole, reports: Naive cells positive for CXCR3 carried more hydrophobic TRB CDR3s than CXCR3-negative ones.

The CDR3 is 12 amino acids. The study made its TRB cDNA libraries by 5' RACE, adding UMI labels. Reprocessing the 5' RACE reads, TCRdb reports a single entry for every CDR3 protein and omits DNA. This sample's clone table lists around 120,000 distinct CDR3 sequences. With regard to this clonotype: Its antigen is unknown.

The source of this sequence is a human donor in good health. Some clones in this sample may be carry-over from other donors' samples. The chain is built from TRBV21-1 and TRBJ1-2. TRBV21-1 represents a pseudogene. The sequenced sample was naive CXCR3+ CD8+ T cells from blood. Subset indicated: CD45RO-CCR7+CD27+CD95- naive CD8+ T cells expressing CXCR3 (TNR3+). The CDR3 spells CASSFDPYGYTF.